This TCR beta chain was obtained from a study of neurological immune-mediated disorders. Study-wide points: HTLV-1-associated myelopathy had the most TCR clonal expansion, whereas multiple sclerosis had the least (lower than in healthy controls).

J gave up 2 bases and V 3 bases, and 7 bases lay outside the gene matches. The germline V gene encodes CDR1 DFQATT and CDR2 SNEGSKA (reference sequence). CDR3 length: 15 residues. This clonotype was seen repeatedly, ten times or more. What it recognizes is unknown. Time point: longitudinal time-point 3. It was by 5'RACE with 10-nucleotide random UMIs that the cDNA was made. MiXCR was run by TCRdb on the 5' RACE reads, yielding one entry per CDR3 protein. This sample has approximately 100,000 distinct CDR3 sequences, with more than 10% found just once. Sequencing was carried out using PBMCs. This receptor was identified in a female donor with HTLV-1-associated myelopathy (HAM/TSP). The chain uses TRBV20-1 and TRBJ1-5; TRBD1 aligns across 7 bases. The DNA for the CDR3 is TGCAGTGCTAGCTTAGGGGGCGCGGGCAATCAGCCCCAGCATTTT. Amino acids: CSASLGGAGNQPQHF.